This paragraph covers one T cell receptor (beta chain) sequence. Compared with germline, one end of the junction differs, possibly owing to a read error. These data originate in a study of PD-1 blockade in classical Hodgkin lymphoma. The assay was immunoSEQ multiplex PCR, and TCRdb's table has in-frame clones only and misses some. The sample lists under 35,000 clones; around 68% were seen once. CDR3 size: 13 residues. CDR1 and CDR2 from the germline V gene are SEHNR and FQNEAQ (reference sequence). As for time point: cycle 4 day 1 (C4D1), after around six weeks of nivolumab. In every patient, relapse followed autologous stem cell transplantation, while exposure to brentuximab vedotin differed.

The chain is built from TRBV7-9 and TRBJ2-7, with D perhaps being TRBD1 or TRBD2 (5 bases each). Material: peripheral blood mononuclear cells (PBMCs), obtained before the fourth cycle of nivolumab. This receptor was identified in a human donor with classical Hodgkin lymphoma. CDR3 protein: CASSPFSGDLTHF. The CDR3 DNA follows: TGTGCCAGCAGTCCCTTCTCCGGGGACCTAACTCACTTC.